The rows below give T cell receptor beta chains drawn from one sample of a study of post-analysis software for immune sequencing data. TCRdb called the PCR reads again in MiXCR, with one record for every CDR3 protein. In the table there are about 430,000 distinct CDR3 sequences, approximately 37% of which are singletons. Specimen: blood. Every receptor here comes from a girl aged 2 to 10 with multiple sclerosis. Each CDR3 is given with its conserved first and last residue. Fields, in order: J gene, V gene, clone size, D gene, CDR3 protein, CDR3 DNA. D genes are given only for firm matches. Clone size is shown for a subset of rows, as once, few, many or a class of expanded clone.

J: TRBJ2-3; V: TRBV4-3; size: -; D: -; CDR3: CASSQGRLGTDTQYF; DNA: TGCGCCAGCAGCCAGGGCCGATTGGGCACAGATACGCAGTATTTT
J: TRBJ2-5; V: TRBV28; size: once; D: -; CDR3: CASSWGSYGQYF; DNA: TGTGCCAGCAGTTGGGGTAGTTACGGGCAGTACTTC
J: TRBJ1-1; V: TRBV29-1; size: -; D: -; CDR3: CSAARTEAFF; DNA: TGCAGCGCAGCTCGGACTGAAGCTTTCTTT
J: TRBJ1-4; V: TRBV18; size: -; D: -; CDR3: CASSPSGQSNEKLFF; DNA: TGTGCCAGCTCACCGAGTGGACAGTCGAATGAAAAACTGTTTTTT
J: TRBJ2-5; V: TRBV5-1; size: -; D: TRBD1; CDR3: CASSLAAGGVETQYF; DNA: TGCGCCAGCAGCTTGGCGGCAGGGGGCGTGGAGACCCAGTACTTC
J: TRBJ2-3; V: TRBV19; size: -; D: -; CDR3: CASGAQGSTDTQYF; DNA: TGTGCCAGTGGGGCACAGGGAAGCACAGATACGCAGTATTTT
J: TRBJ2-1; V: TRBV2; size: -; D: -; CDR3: CASDYNEQFF; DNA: TGTGCCAGCGACTACAATGAGCAGTTCTTC
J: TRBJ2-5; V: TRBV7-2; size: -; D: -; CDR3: CASSLVRGGRETQYF; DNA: TGTGCCAGCAGCTTAGTCCGGGGAGGTAGAGAGACCCAGTACTTC
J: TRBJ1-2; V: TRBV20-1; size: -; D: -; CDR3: CSAPQAGINYGYTF; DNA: TGCAGTGCTCCGCAGGCGGGAATTAACTATGGCTACACCTTC
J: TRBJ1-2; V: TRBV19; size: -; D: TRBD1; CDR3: CASSIGAPGTVYGYTF; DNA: TGTGCCAGTAGTATAGGAGCCCCTGGGACAGTTTATGGCTACACCTTC
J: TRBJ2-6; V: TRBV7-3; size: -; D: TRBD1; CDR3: CASSHRGLSGANVLTF; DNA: TGTGCCAGCAGCCACAGGGGGCTCTCTGGGGCCAACGTCCTGACTTTC
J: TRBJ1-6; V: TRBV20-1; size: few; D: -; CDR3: CSARTANNSPLHF; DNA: TGCAGTGCCAGGACAGCTAACAATTCACCCCTCCACTTT
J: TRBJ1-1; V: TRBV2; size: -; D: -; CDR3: CASSEWGSTEAFF; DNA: TGTGCCAGCAGTGAATGGGGGAGCACTGAAGCTTTCTTT
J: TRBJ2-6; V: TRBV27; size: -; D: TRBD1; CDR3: CASTAWGTGSSLTGANVLTF; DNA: TGTGCCAGCACCGCGTGGGGGACAGGGAGTTCTCTCACTGGGGCCAACGTCCTGACTTTC
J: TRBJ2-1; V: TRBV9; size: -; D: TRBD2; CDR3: CASSVGGGTYNEQFF; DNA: TGTGCCAGCAGCGTAGGGGGGGGAACCTACAATGAGCAGTTCTTC
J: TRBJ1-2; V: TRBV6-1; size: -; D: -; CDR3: CASSERPHGNYGYTF; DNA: TGTGCCAGCAGTGAACGCCCACACGGGAACTATGGCTACACCTTC
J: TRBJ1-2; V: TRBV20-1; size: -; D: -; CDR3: CSAKRDGADGYTF; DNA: TGCAGTGCTAAAAGGGATGGTGCGGATGGCTACACCTTC
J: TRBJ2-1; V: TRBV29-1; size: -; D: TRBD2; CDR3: CSVAGSGRAWNEQIF; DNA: TGCAGCGTTGCCGGTAGCGGGAGGGCATGGAATGAGCAGATCTTC
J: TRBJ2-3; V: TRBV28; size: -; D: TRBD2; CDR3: CASSLSSGGINTQYF; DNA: TGTGCCAGCAGTTTATCTAGCGGGGGAATAAATACGCAGTATTTT
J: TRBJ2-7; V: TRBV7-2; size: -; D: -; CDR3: CASSLGQQAYEQYF; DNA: TGTGCCAGCAGCTTAGGTCAACAGGCGTACGAGCAGTACTTC
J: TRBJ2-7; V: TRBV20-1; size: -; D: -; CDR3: CSARDPVRGPPYEQYF; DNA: TGCAGTGCTAGAGATCCAGTGCGGGGTCCTCCCTACGAGCAGTACTTC
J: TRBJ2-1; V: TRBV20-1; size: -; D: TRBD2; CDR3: CSARETSGRGAYNEQFF; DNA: TGCAGTGCTAGAGAGACTAGCGGGAGGGGAGCCTACAATGAGCAGTTCTTC